This entry lists 10 T cell receptor beta chains sequenced from one sample in a study of OX40 agonist ivuxolimab in advanced cancers. The protocol was immunoSEQ multiplex PCR, while the TCRdb copy is restricted to in-frame clones and leaves out a portion. The data hold around 38,000 clones, with 80% to 85% observed a single time. The starting material was CD4+ or CD8+ T cells sorted from blood, obtained in a trial of the OX40 agonist ivuxolimab. The receptor source for this set is an adult with an advanced solid tumor such as melanoma, head and neck, liver or kidney cancer.

V and J are TRBV6-1 and TRBJ2-7, with D possibly TRBD2 on 6 matching bases. The CDR3 length is 13 residues. The germline V gene encodes CDR1 MNHNS and CDR2 SASEGT. V was shortened by 1 base and J by 5 bases, with 9 bases between the two germline ends. The CDR3 DNA follows: TGTGCCAGCAGTGAAGTACTAGCAAACGAGCAGTACTTC. Translated, it gives CASSEVLANEQYF.

This chain uses TRBV27 with TRBJ2-5; possibly TRBD2 for D (7 bases). V was cut by 6 bases and J by 5 bases, with 16 bases left in between. Germline CDR1 is MNHEY and CDR2 is SMNVEV (reference sequence). This CDR3 contains 14 residues. The CDR3 reads CASRGRGARETQYF. The DNA for the CDR3 is TGTGCCAGCAGGGGTCGGGGGGCGCGGGAGACCCAGTACTTC.

The V call is TRBV2, the J call TRBJ2-1, with 9 bases that match TRBD2. After removal of 1 base from V and 4 bases from J, the junction contained 5 bases not matched to a gene. The CDR3 covers 16 residues. Germline V lookup: CDR1 SNHLY, CDR2 FYNNEI. CDR3 sequence: CASSEGSAGGYNEQFF. CDR3 bases: TGTGCCAGCAGTGAAGGTTCGGCGGGGGGGTACAATGAGCAGTTCTTC.

This chain connects TRBV28 to TRBJ2-1; 10 positions agree with TRBD2. Germline V lookup: CDR1 MDHEN, CDR2 SYDVKM. V lost 6 bases to trimming and J lost 1 base; unmatched junction nucleotides: 9. This CDR3 spans 17 amino acids. CDR3 sequence reads: CASSKSGRAESYNEQFF. The CDR3 DNA reads TGTGCCAGCAGCAAAAGCGGGAGGGCCGAGTCCTACAATGAGCAGTTCTTC.

The V gene is TRBV5-5, the J gene TRBJ1-1; D call uncertain. There are 13 residues in the CDR3. V was cut by 2 bases and J by 2 bases, with 7 bases left in between. Per germline, CDR1 SGHKS and CDR2 YYEKEE (reference sequence). The CDR3 DNA sequence: TGTGCCAGCAGCTTCACATTTAACACTGAAGCTTTCTTT. Protein sequence: CASSFTFNTEAFF.

The chain recombines TRBV28 with TRBJ1-5, with D unresolved. CDR3 length: 14 amino acids. Germline CDR1 is MDHEN and CDR2 is SYDVKM. Trimming shortened V by 3 bases and J by 7 bases, and 13 bases separated the two germline ends. The CDR3 here is CASSLAGVGQPQHF. The CDR3 nucleotides read TGTGCCAGCAGTTTGGCTGGGGTCGGCCAGCCCCAGCATTTT. Supplemented by reference TRBV28 and TRBJ1-5, the full variable domain reads DVKVTQSSRYLVKRTGEKVFLECVQDMDHENMFWYRQDPGLGLRLIYFSYDVKMKEKGDIPEGYSVSREKKERFSLILESASTNQTSMYLCASSLAGVGQPQHFGDGTRLSIL.

The chain carries TRBV5-1 and TRBJ2-3; D is ambiguous. Trimming removed 1 base from V and 3 bases from J, with 18 bases in between. CDR1 is SGHRS, CDR2 YFSETQ, per germline. CDR3 length: 17 residues. The CDR3: CASSLYLFGARTDTQYF. The CDR3 DNA sequence: TGCGCCAGCAGCTTGTATCTCTTTGGAGCGAGAACAGATACGCAGTATTTT.

The chain has TRBV2 and TRBJ2-7, with D tentatively TRBD1 (6 bases). This CDR3 comprises 11 residues. Germline lookup yields CDR1 SNHLY and CDR2 FYNNEI. Trimming stripped 6 bases from V and 4 bases from J, with 7 bases between. The CDR3 region has the DNA TGTGCCAGCAGCGGACAGTACGAGCAGTACTTC. It is translated as CASSGQYEQYF.

This chain joins TRBV5-4 and TRBJ2-2, with 14 bases identical to TRBD2. The CDR3 covers 17 residues. Germline CDR1 and CDR2: SGHNT and YYREEE (reference sequence). V lost 3 bases, J lost 5 bases, and 6 bases stayed unmatched. This CDR3 reads CASSSRGLAGGTGELFF. CDR3 in DNA: TGTGCCAGCAGCTCTCGAGGACTAGCGGGAGGTACCGGGGAGCTGTTTTTT.

This clone was counted once. CDR3 nucleotide sequence: TGTGCCAGCAGCTTGGCAGGTACCTACGAGCAGTACTTC. This translates into CASSLAGTYEQYF. The chain couples TRBV7-8 to TRBJ2-5; D is unclear. The J call is doubtful: the DNA matches TRBJ2-7 better. The CDR3 is 13 amino acids. Germline V gene data show CDR1 as SGHVS and CDR2 as FQNEAQ.